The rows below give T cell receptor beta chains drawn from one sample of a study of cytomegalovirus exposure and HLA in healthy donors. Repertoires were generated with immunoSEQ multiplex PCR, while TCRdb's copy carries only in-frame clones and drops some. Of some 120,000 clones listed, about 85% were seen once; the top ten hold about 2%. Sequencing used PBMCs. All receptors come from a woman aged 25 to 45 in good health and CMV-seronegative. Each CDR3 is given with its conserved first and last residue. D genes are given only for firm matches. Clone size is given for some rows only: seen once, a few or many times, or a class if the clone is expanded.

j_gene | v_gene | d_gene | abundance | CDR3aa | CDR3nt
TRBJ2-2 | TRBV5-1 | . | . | CASSLARVGSGELFF | TGCGCCAGCAGCTTGGCCAGGGTAGGGTCCGGGGAGCTGTTTTTT
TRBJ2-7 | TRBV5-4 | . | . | CASSLDGSTYEQYF | TGTGCCAGCAGCTTGGACGGGAGCACCTACGAGCAGTACTTC
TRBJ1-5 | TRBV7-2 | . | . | CASSLDSSSKPQHF | TGTGCCAGCAGCTTAGACTCCTCAAGCAAGCCCCAGCATTTT
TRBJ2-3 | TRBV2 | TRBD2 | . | CASSTRLAGSGTDTQYF | TGTGCCAGCAGCACTCGACTAGCGGGGTCGGGGACAGATACGCAGTATTTT
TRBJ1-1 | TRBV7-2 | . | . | CASSLTPTALNTEAFF | TGTGCCAGCAGCTTGACACCGACAGCTCTGAACACTGAAGCTTTCTTT
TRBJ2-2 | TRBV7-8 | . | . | CASSPRRGGAGELFF | TGTGCCAGCAGCCCACGGCGGGGTGGGGCTGGGGAGCTGTTTTTT
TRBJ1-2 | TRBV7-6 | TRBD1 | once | CASSLEGGGYGYTF | TGTGCCAGCAGCTTGGAAGGGGGCGGGTATGGCTACACCTTC
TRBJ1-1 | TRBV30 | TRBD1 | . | CAWSSGQGTEAFF | TGTGCCTGGAGCTCGGGACAGGGCACTGAAGCTTTCTTT
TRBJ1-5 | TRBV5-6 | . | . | CASSLAGGGNQPQHF | TGTGCCAGCAGCTTGGCGGGGGGCGGCAATCAGCCCCAGCATTTT
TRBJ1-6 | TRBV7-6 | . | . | CASSLGWTAESPLHF | TGTGCCAGCAGCTTAGGATGGACAGCGGAATCACCCCTCCACTTT
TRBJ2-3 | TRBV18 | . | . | CASSPSYSTDTQYF | TGTGCCAGCTCACCGAGTTATAGCACAGATACGCAGTATTTT
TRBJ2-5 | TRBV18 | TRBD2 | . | CASSPGGARETQYF | TGTGCCAGCTCACCCGGGGGGGCCCGAGAGACCCAGTACTTC
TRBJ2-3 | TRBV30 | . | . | CAGSYGLITDTQYF | TGTGCCGGGTCCTACGGACTAATAACAGATACGCAGTATTTT
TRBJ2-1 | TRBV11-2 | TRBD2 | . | CASSLGLAVPQEQFF | TGTGCCAGCAGTCTCGGACTAGCAGTCCCCCAGGAGCAGTTCTTC
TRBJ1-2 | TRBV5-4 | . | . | CASSFRGSVYGYTF | TGTGCCAGCAGCTTCAGGGGATCCGTCTATGGCTACACCTTC
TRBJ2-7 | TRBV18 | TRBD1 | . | CASSPGTGSFNLLF | TGTGCCAGCTCACCAGGGACAGGGTCCTTCAATCTTCTTTTC
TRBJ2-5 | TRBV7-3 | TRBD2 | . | CASSIQGGETQYF | TGTGCCAGCAGCATTCAGGGAGGGGAGACCCAGTACTTC
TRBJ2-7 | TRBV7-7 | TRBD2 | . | CASSTSGTSEQYF | TGTGCTAGCAGCACCTCCGGGACTAGCGAGCAGTACTTC
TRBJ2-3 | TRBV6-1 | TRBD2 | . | CASSARGGHTDTQYF | TGTGCCAGCAGCGCCCGGGGGGGGCACACAGATACGCAGTATTTT
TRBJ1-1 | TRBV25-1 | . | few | CASILHTEAFF | TGTGCCAGCATCCTCCACACTGAAGCTTTCTTT
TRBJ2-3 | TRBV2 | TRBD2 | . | CASSEGTTSSKWYF | TGTGCCAGCAGTGAAGGTACGACTAGCTCAAAGTGGTATTTT
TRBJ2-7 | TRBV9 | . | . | CASSPSGPGDYEQYF | TGTGCCAGCAGCCCCTCCGGTCCAGGGGACTACGAGCAGTACTTC
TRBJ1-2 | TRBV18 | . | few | CASSPTGSNYGYTF | TGTGCCAGCTCACCGACGGGTTCTAACTATGGCTACACCTTC
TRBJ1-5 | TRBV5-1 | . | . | CASSIAGGNQPQHF | TGCGCCAGCAGCATTGCCGGTGGCAATCAGCCCCAGCATTTT
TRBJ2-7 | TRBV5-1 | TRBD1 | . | CASSATSGGLYEQYF | TGCGCCAGCAGCGCCACCTCAGGGGGCCTCTACGAGCAGTACTTC
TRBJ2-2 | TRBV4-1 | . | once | CASSQDRLALIGELFF | TGCGCCAGCAGCCAAGATCGGCTAGCCTTGATCGGGGAGCTGTTTTTT
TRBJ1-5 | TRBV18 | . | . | CASSPDRRNQPQHF | TGTGCCAGCTCACCTGACAGGCGGAATCAGCCCCAGCATTTT
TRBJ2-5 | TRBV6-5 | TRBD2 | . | CASSSLAGDKETQYF | TGTGCCAGCAGCTCCTTAGCGGGGGATAAAGAGACCCAGTACTTC
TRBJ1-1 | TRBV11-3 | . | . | CASSLGLAEAFF | TGTGCCAGCAGCTTGGGGCTTGCTGAAGCTTTCTTT
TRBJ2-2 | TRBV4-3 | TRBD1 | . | CASSLGQVQTGELFF | TGCGCCAGCAGCCTCGGACAGGTCCAAACCGGGGAGCTGTTTTTT
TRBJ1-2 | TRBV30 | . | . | CAWSVKGPNYGYTF | TGTGCCTGGAGTGTAAAGGGGCCCAACTATGGCTACACCTTC
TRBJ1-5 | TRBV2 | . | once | CASSVGGVSNQPQHF | TGTGCCAGCAGTGTAGGGGGGGTTAGCAATCAGCCCCAGCATTTT
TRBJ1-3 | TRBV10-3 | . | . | CAIGGVEGPGNTIYF | TGTGCCATCGGGGGGGTCGAGGGGCCTGGAAACACCATATATTTT
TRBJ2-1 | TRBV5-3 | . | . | CARDRVPTAYNEQFF | TGTGCCAGAGACCGGGTACCTACCGCCTACAATGAGCAGTTCTTC
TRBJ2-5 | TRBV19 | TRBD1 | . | CASSTGGKTQYF | TGTGCCAGTAGTACAGGGGGCAAGACCCAGTACTTC
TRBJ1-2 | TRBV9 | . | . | CASSVEGRVRVNYGYTF | TGTGCCAGCAGCGTAGAGGGCAGGGTCAGGGTTAACTATGGCTACACCTTC
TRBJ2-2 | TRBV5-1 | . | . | CASSPRPDRNTGELFF | TGCGCCAGCAGCCCGCGACCGGACAGGAACACCGGGGAGCTGTTTTTT
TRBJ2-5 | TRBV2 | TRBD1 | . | CASSGDRGVQETQYF | TGTGCCAGCAGCGGGGACAGGGGGGTACAAGAGACCCAGTACTTC
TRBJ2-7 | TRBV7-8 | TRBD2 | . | CASSPPGLASYEQYF | TGTGCCAGCAGCCCCCCGGGACTAGCTTCCTACGAGCAGTACTTC
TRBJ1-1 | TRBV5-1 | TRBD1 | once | CASSLATGVGDTEAFF | TGCGCCAGCAGCTTGGCCACAGGGGTAGGGGACACTGAAGCTTTCTTT
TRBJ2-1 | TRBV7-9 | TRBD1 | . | CASSSTTPPGTDNNEQFF | TGTGCCAGCAGCTCCACTACTCCCCCCGGGACAGACAACAATGAGCAGTTCTTC
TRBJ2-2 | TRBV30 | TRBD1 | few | CATRTGVGLNTGELFF | TGTGCCACGAGAACAGGGGTGGGCCTGAACACCGGGGAGCTGTTTTTT
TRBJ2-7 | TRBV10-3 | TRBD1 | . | CAISEAGGLRYEQYF | TGTGCCATCAGTGAGGCAGGGGGCCTCCGTTACGAGCAGTACTTC
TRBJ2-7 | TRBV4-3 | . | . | CASSQEWRYEQYF | TGCGCCAGCAGCCAAGAATGGAGGTACGAGCAGTACTTC
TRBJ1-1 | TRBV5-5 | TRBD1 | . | CASSRTYRDRVIMDEAFF | TGTGCCAGCAGCCGTACGTATCGGGACAGGGTTATAATGGATGAAGCTTTCTTT
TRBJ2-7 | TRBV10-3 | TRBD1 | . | CAISTRTGRSSYEQYF | TGTGCCATCAGTACACGGACAGGGAGAAGCTCCTACGAGCAGTACTTC
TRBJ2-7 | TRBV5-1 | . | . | CASSLTGNEQYF | TGCGCCAGCAGCTTGACAGGCAACGAGCAGTACTTC
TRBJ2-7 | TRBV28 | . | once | CASGLREQYF | TGTGCCAGCGGGCTCAGGGAGCAGTACTTC
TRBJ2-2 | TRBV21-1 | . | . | CASSIPARQGAYANTGELFF | TGTGCCAGCAGCATCCCTGCCAGACAGGGGGCCTACGCGAACACCGGGGAGCTGTTTTTT
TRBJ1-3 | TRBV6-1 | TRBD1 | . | CASRALTGAGNTIYF | TGTGCCAGCAGGGCGCTGACAGGGGCAGGAAACACCATATATTTT
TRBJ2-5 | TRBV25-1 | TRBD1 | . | CASSEYQGAGETQYF | TGTGCCAGCAGTGAATATCAGGGGGCGGGAGAGACCCAGTACTTC